Ten or more counts support the clone carrying this TCR beta chain. Its antigen is still unknown. The data belong to a study of breast tumors, draining lymph nodes, adjacent tissues. The V and J ends lost 3 bases and 4 bases, in that order; junction bases with no gene match: 5. The CDR3 has 14 amino acids. TCRdb independently ran MiXCR on the multiplex PCR reads; one entry per CDR3 protein. In the table there are some 170,000 distinct CDR3 sequences, 30% to 35% of which are singletons. Axillary draining lymph nodes of breast cancer patients supplied the node samples. Findings and caveats of the study: Luminal-like breast cancer showed significantly higher tumor–nontumor repertoire similarity than basal-like. The data were judged consistent with most tumor T cells coming from lymph node and expanding in tumor. Tumor repertoires ranked between lymph nodes and nontumor tissue in diversity, with V and J gene preferences. That most tumor T cells come from lymph nodes remained unproven.

Sequencing was performed on axillary lymph node tissue. The sequence came from a female donor with breast cancer. Some clones in this sample may be carry-over from other donors' samples. The chain has TRBV12-3 or TRBV12-4 and TRBJ2-7, with TRBD2 identical over 8 bases. CDR3: CASSFQAGDYEQYF. Written as DNA, the CDR3 is TGTGCCAGCAGTTTCCAAGCGGGGGATTACGAGCAGTACTTC.